The source of this TCR beta chain is a study of blood T cell repertoires in COVID-19. How the authors handled the data: Amplified reference gene primers provided the basis for estimating nucleated cell counts. Assay: immunoSEQ multiplex PCR; the TCRdb copy retains only in-frame clones and omits some. V, J and clone size are those of that table, while D and trimming were read from the DNA. Among a few hundred thousand clones listed, 85% to 90% were seen once. This clone was seen only once. V shed 4 bases and J 5 bases; nucleotides not matched to a gene: 6. The length of the CDR3 is 14 residues. CDR1 is SNHLY, CDR2 FYNNEI, per germline. Two negative PCRs, clearance, or symptom resolution were required of recovered Cohort 3 donors.

The chain carries TRBV2 and TRBJ1-1; 8 positions agree with TRBD1. The receptor was derived from a woman in her 50s who had recovered from COVID-19. Specimen: PBMCs or T cells enriched from blood (not recorded which). This CDR3 is CASSGDRRGTEAFF. The CDR3 DNA sequence: TGTGCCAGCAGTGGGGACAGGAGGGGGACTGAAGCTTTCTTT.